This T cell receptor beta chain came from a study of cytomegalovirus exposure and HLA in healthy donors. The donors were members of the roughly 130-subject validation cohort (separate from the approximately 670-subject first cohort). Study conclusions and caveats: The dataset shows that most TCR sequences were rare, while some public TCRs occurred in many donors. Investigators reported 150 to 200 TCR beta chains as tied to cytomegalovirus. The classifier reportedly diagnosed cytomegalovirus status with high sensitivity and specificity.

Turning to this clone: Antigen: not known.

V lost 3 bases, J lost 1 base, and 6 bases lay in between. The CDR3 spans 13 residues. Germline CDR1 and CDR2: MDHEN and SYDVKM. Method: immunoSEQ multiplex PCR; TCRdb's copy keeps in-frame clones and lacks some. In the table there are roughly 300,000 clones, 86% of which are singletons. Sequenced sample: PBMCs. The receptor comes from a woman aged 18-35 years in good health and CMV-seronegative. The chain is built from TRBV28 and TRBJ1-1, with unresolved D. CDR3 sequence: CASSFSGNTEAFF. The CDR3 DNA reads as TGTGCCAGCAGTTTTTCAGGGAACACTGAAGCTTTCTTT.